What follows describes a single T cell receptor (beta chain). No antigen is known for it. The data are from a study of cytomegalovirus exposure and HLA in healthy donors. Whole-study results and caveats: In vitro experiments confirmed that a few CMV-associated chains were specific for CMV antigens.

The PCR contained 60 Vbeta and 13 Jbeta primers. The protocol was immunoSEQ multiplex PCR, while the TCRdb copy is restricted to in-frame clones and leaves out a portion. This table has 110,000 to 150,000 clones, approximately 81% appearing once. Germline-derived CDR1 and CDR2 are MNHEY and SVGAGI. Trimming stripped 5 bases from V and 2 bases from J, with 9 bases between. CDR3 length equals 14 residues. The source of this sequence is a boy younger than 10 in good health and CMV-seronegative. The gene calls are TRBV6-5 and TRBJ1-4; D is perhaps TRBD1 (6 bases). The sequencing input was PBMCs. CDR3: CASSRTDTNEKLFF. In DNA, the CDR3 is TGTGCCAGCAGTCGGACAGATACTAATGAAAAACTGTTTTTT.